The rows below give T cell receptor beta chains drawn from one sample of a study of post-analysis software for immune sequencing data. Each CDR3 protein is one row after TCRdb ran MiXCR on the PCR reads. The table has about 540,000 distinct CDR3 sequences, around a third seen once. The source material was blood. These receptors came from a girl under 18 with multiple sclerosis. CDR3s include the opening cysteine and the closing phenylalanine or tryptophan. The D gene is left open where the match is weak. Not every row has a clone size; where given, it reads once, few, many or a size class.

>TRBV12-3/TRBV12-4|-|-|11|TRBJ1-2
CAIGERNGYTF
TGTGCCATTGGGGAAAGGAATGGCTACACCTTC
>TRBV5-6|-|TRBD2|14|TRBJ2-1
CASTRDYSYNEQFF
TGTGCCAGCACCAGGGACTACTCCTACAATGAGCAGTTCTTC
>TRBV9|few|-|18|TRBJ2-1
CASSGSPADGRSYNEQFF
TGTGCCAGCAGCGGAAGTCCCGCTGATGGTAGGTCCTACAATGAGCAGTTCTTC
>TRBV11-2|few|-|11|TRBJ2-1
CASSLNSEQFF
TGTGCCAGCAGCTTAAACTCTGAGCAGTTCTTC
>TRBV29-1|-|-|13|TRBJ2-5
CSPRGGGKETQYF
TGCAGCCCCAGGGGGGGGGGAAAAGAGACCCAGTACTTC
>TRBV5-5|-|TRBD2|16|TRBJ2-6
CASSLGRGTGANVLTF
TGTGCCAGCAGCTTGGGGCGGGGGACTGGGGCCAACGTCCTGACTTTC
>TRBV19|once|-|12|TRBJ2-1
CATITGHDEQFF
TGTGCCACTATAACAGGGCACGATGAGCAGTTCTTC
>TRBV5-1|-|-|12|TRBJ1-2
CASSQQHYGYTF
TGCGCCAGCAGCCAGCAGCACTATGGCTACACCTTC
>TRBV11-2|-|TRBD1|16|TRBJ2-2
CASSPIRTGQAGELFF
TGTGCCAGCAGCCCAATTAGGACAGGGCAGGCTGGGGAGCTGTTTTTT
>TRBV5-1|-|-|13|TRBJ1-1
CASSFRQQNEAFF
TGCGCCAGCAGCTTCCGACAACAGAATGAAGCTTTCTTT
>TRBV11-2|once|-|12|TRBJ2-7
CASSPDNHEQYF
TGTGCCAGCAGCCCCGATAATCACGAGCAGTACTTC
>TRBV10-3|once|-|14|TRBJ1-1
CVISESGVDTEAFF
TGTGTCATCAGTGAGTCGGGGGTGGACACTGAAGCTTTCTTT
>TRBV20-1|-|-|15|TRBJ2-3
CSASHGTRRPDTQYF
TGCAGTGCTAGCCACGGGACCAGGAGGCCAGATACGCAGTATTTT
>TRBV7-8|-|-|13|TRBJ2-2
CASSNRVTGELFF
TGTGCCAGCAGCAACAGGGTTACCGGGGAGCTGTTTTTT
>TRBV12-3/TRBV12-4|-|-|19|TRBJ2-1
CASSLERQAATPGRNEQFF
TGTGCCAGCAGTCTCGAAAGGCAAGCCGCGACGCCCGGTCGTAATGAGCAGTTCTTC
>TRBV20-1|-|-|14|TRBJ1-2
CSASPPQQNYGYTF
TGCAGTGCTAGCCCCCCACAGCAAAACTATGGCTACACCTTC
>TRBV10-3|few|-|15|TRBJ2-5
CAISSSWTAQETQYF
TGTGCCATCAGTTCGAGTTGGACAGCTCAAGAGACCCAGTACTTC
>TRBV5-1|few|-|14|TRBJ1-1
CASSLQAMNTEAFF
TGCGCCAGCAGCTTGCAGGCTATGAACACTGAAGCTTTCTTT
>TRBV7-2|-|-|14|TRBJ1-5
CASSSRRSNQPQHF
TGTGCCAGCAGCTCAAGACGAAGCAATCAGCCCCAGCATTTT
>TRBV4-1|few|-|19|TRBJ2-6
CASSPLWGQRDSGANVLTF
TGCGCCAGCAGCCCCCTATGGGGTCAGAGAGACTCTGGGGCCAACGTCCTGACTTTC
>TRBV5-5|-|-|14|TRBJ2-3
CASSLPGATDTQYF
TGTGCCAGCAGCTTGCCAGGAGCCACAGATACGCAGTATTTT
>TRBV12-3/TRBV12-4|-|TRBD2|16|TRBJ2-3
CASSLRLAVSTDAQYF
TGTGCCAGCAGTTTAAGGCTAGCGGTGAGCACAGATGCGCAGTATTTT
>TRBV7-3|-|TRBD1|18|TRBJ2-1
CAGSWQTRDRVSYNEQFF
TGTGCCGGCAGCTGGCAAACCAGGGACAGGGTCTCCTACAATGAGCAGTTCTTC
>TRBV12-3/TRBV12-4|-|TRBD2|16|TRBJ2-1
CTSSPLGGTSGAEQFF
TGTACCAGCAGCCCCTTGGGGGGGACTAGCGGGGCTGAGCAGTTCTTC
>TRBV29-1|-|TRBD2|13|TRBJ2-5
CSVEPSGQETQYF
TGCAGCGTTGAGCCTAGCGGACAAGAGACCCAGTACTTC
>TRBV5-4|-|TRBD2|16|TRBJ2-1
CASSPRAAGTWNEQFF
TGTGCCAGCAGCCCCCGGGCAGCGGGGACCTGGAATGAGCAGTTCTTC
>TRBV5-1|-|TRBD1|14|TRBJ2-4
CASSLATGGNIQYF
TGCGCCAGCAGCTTGGCCACAGGGGGAAACATTCAGTACTTC
>TRBV4-1|few|-|13|TRBJ1-2
CASSQDGDRGYTF
TGCGCCAGCAGCCAAGATGGGGACCGCGGCTACACCTTC
>TRBV20-1|-|-|16|TRBJ2-1
CSARPPLEPPHNEQFF
TGCAGTGCTAGACCCCCGCTAGAGCCCCCACACAATGAGCAGTTCTTC
>TRBV27|-|-|12|TRBJ2-3
CASIKQGDTQYF
TGTGCCAGCATTAAACAGGGTGATACGCAGTATTTT
>TRBV5-1|-|TRBD1|14|TRBJ2-7
CASSPTGDSYEQYF
TGCGCCAGCAGCCCGACAGGGGACTCCTACGAGCAGTACTTC
>TRBV12-3/TRBV12-4|few|TRBD2|20|TRBJ2-1
CASSSLRTSGGAGVYNEQFF
TGTGCCAGCAGTTCCCTTCGGACTAGCGGGGGGGCCGGGGTCTACAATGAGCAGTTCTTC
>TRBV3-1|-|-|15|TRBJ2-2
CASSFLSGVAGELFF
TGTGCCAGCAGCTTCCTATCTGGGGTGGCCGGGGAGCTGTTTTTT
>TRBV6-6|few|-|15|TRBJ2-6
CASRGSYSGANVLTF
TGTGCCAGCAGGGGGTCGTACTCTGGGGCCAACGTCCTGACTTTC
>TRBV29-1|few|-|13|TRBJ2-7
CSARIGARYEQYF
TGCAGCGCTCGTATAGGGGCTAGGTACGAGCAGTACTTC
>TRBV14|-|-|14|TRBJ2-5
CASSRLLAWETQYF
TGTGCCAGCAGCCGCTTACTAGCCTGGGAGACCCAGTACTTC
>TRBV18|few|-|16|TRBJ2-1
CASSPLSIATQHEQFF
TGTGCCAGCTCACCACTTTCCATTGCCACACAGCATGAGCAGTTCTTC
>TRBV15|-|-|12|TRBJ2-3
CATSTGINTQYF
TGTGCCACCAGCACCGGAATCAATACGCAGTATTTT
>TRBV5-5|many|-|11|TRBJ2-7
CASSPNYEQYF
TGTGCCAGCAGCCCAAACTACGAGCAGTACTTC
>TRBV7-9|many|-|13|TRBJ2-1
CASRPALRNEQFF
TGTGCCAGCAGACCCGCCTTGCGTAATGAGCAGTTCTTC
>TRBV6-1|-|-|13|TRBJ2-1
CASSDPRTHEQFF
TGTGCCAGCAGTGACCCCCGAACCCATGAGCAGTTCTTC
>TRBV15|-|-|14|TRBJ1-5
CATSQAVSNQPQHF
TGTGCCACCAGCCAGGCAGTGAGCAATCAGCCCCAGCATTTT
>TRBV20-1|few|-|15|TRBJ2-5
CSARDQGHALETQYF
TGCAGTGCTAGAGATCAGGGCCATGCATTGGAGACCCAGTACTTC
>TRBV25-1|-|-|11|TRBJ1-3
CASSTGNTIYF
TGTGCCAGCAGTACTGGAAACACCATATATTTT
>TRBV12-3/TRBV12-4|-|TRBD2|14|TRBJ2-7
CASSPGLAVYEQYF
TGTGCCAGCAGTCCAGGACTAGCCGTCTACGAGCAGTACTTC
>TRBV14|-|-|13|TRBJ2-1
CASSRGVYNEQFF
TGTGCCAGCAGCCGGGGGGTCTACAATGAGCAGTTCTTC
>TRBV5-6|few|-|13|TRBJ1-2
CASSLVRDYGYTF
TGTGCCAGCAGCTTGGTACGGGACTATGGCTACACCTTC
>TRBV9|once|-|14|TRBJ1-1
CASRLGPGDTEAFF
TGTGCCAGCCGATTGGGGCCGGGGGACACTGAAGCTTTCTTT
>TRBV12-3/TRBV12-4|-|-|15|TRBJ2-3
CASSLGPWRTDTQYF
TGTGCCAGCAGTTTAGGGCCATGGAGAACAGATACGCAGTATTTT
>TRBV24-1|few|-|12|TRBJ1-2
CATSGSTHGYTF
TGTGCCACCAGTGGATCGACGCATGGCTACACCTTC
>TRBV4-1|few|-|16|TRBJ2-3
CASSQHLGGQIDTQYF
TGCGCCAGCAGCCAACATCTGGGAGGCCAGATAGATACGCAGTATTTT
>TRBV7-3|-|TRBD2|14|TRBJ2-5
CASSPRGGEETQYF
TGTGCCAGCAGCCCGCGGGGGGGCGAAGAGACCCAGTACTTC
>TRBV12-3/TRBV12-4|-|TRBD2|16|TRBJ2-1
CASSLAGRGGSNEQFF
TGTGCCAGCAGTTTAGCGGGGCGGGGGGGCTCAAATGAGCAGTTCTTC